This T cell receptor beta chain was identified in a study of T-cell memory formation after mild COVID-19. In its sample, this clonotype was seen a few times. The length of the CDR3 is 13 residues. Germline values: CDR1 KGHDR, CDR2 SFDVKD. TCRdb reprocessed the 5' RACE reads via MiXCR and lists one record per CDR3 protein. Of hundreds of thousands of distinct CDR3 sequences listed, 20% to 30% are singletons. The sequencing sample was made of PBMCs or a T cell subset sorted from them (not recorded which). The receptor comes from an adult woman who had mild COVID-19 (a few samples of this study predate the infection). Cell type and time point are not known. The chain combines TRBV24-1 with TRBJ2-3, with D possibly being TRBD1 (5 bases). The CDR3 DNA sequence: TGTGCTTCGCAGGGCGGATTTCTTGATACGCAGTATTTT. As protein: CASQGGFLDTQYF.